Below are 18 T cell receptor beta chains sequenced from a single sample in a study of T cell responses to AZD1222 COVID-19 vaccine. Method: immunoSEQ multiplex PCR; TCRdb's copy keeps in-frame clones and lacks some. The repertoire holds around 120,000 clones, with 92% as singletons. The specimen was peripheral blood, collected on day 0 of AZD1222 vaccination. Receptors were obtained from an adult in good health.

The V gene is TRBV29-1, the J gene TRBJ1-4, with D hard to call. V lost 8 bases, J lost 7 bases, and 17 bases lay in between. Per germline, CDR1 SQVTM and CDR2 ANQGSEA. The CDR3 has 13 amino acids. This CDR3 reads CSHWESSSEKLFF. The CDR3 DNA reads as TGCAGCCATTGGGAGTCCTCGAGTGAAAAACTGTTTTTT.

The table lists this clone with a count of one. This sequence joins TRBV4-3 and TRBJ1-1; D is unresolved. V was trimmed by 1 base and J by 4 bases, leaving 13 bases between them. The V gene's germline CDR1 is LGHNA and CDR2 YSLEER. This CDR3 region has 15 residues. The CDR3 sequence: CASSQVSGSGTEAFF. The CDR3 DNA is TGCGCCAGCAGCCAAGTGTCGGGTTCAGGCACTGAAGCTTTCTTT.

J is TRBJ1-5 and V is TRBV6-5; D call uncertain. Germline values: CDR1 MNHEY, CDR2 SVGAGI. This CDR3 contains 13 residues. Trimming left V 8 bases short and J 3 bases short, with 11 bases between. CDR3 sequence reads: CASREAFNQPQHF. In nucleotides, the CDR3 is TGTGCCAGCCGGGAGGCTTTCAATCAGCCCCAGCATTTT.

Comments on this clone: A junction boundary mismatches the germline segment, possibly from a read error. This chain's CDR3 is CASSLSGVSGKDF. The DNA for the CDR3 is TGTGCCAGCAGTCTGTCGGGGGTGTCTGGTAAGGACTTT. The V call is TRBV5-6, the J call TRBJ1-1, with a possible D match to TRBD1 (5 bases). CDR1 and CDR2 from the germline V gene are SGHDT and YYEEEE. This CDR3 has 13 amino acids.

The chain links TRBV19 to TRBJ1-2, with TRBD1 matching 8 bases. CDR3 size: 14 residues. Germline CDR1 and CDR2: LNHDA and SQIVND (reference sequence). J was trimmed by 4 bases and V by 6 bases; bases with no gene match: 7. As DNA, the CDR3 is TGTGCCAGTAGACGGGACAGGCTCAGCTATGGCTACACCTTC. Residues: CASRRDRLSYGYTF.

The chain couples TRBV7-8 to TRBJ1-1; 7 nucleotides agree with TRBD1. With V trimmed by 0 bases and J by 8 bases, 6 bases remained unmatched. Germline V CDR1 and CDR2: SGHVS, FQNEAQ. There are 14 residues in the CDR3. The CDR3 loop is CASSLARGLPEAFF. DNA for the CDR3: TGTGCCAGCAGCTTAGCGAGGGGGCTTCCAGAAGCTTTCTTT.

The CDR3 region has the DNA TGTGCCAGCAGCTTAGGGGCTGGCTACACCTTC. The encoded protein is CASSLGAGYTF. The rearrangement uses TRBV7-9 and TRBJ1-2; D unclear. Germline V gene sequence: CDR1 SEHNR, CDR2 FQNEAQ (reference sequence). With 1 base removed from V and 7 bases from J, the gap between germline ends came to 4 bases. The CDR3 length is 11 residues. The variable domain in full, completed from reference TRBV7-9 and TRBJ1-2, reads DTGVSQNPRHKITKRGQNVTFRCDPISEHNRLYWYRQTLGQGPEFLTYFQNEAQLEKSRLLSDRFSAERPKGSFSTLEIQRTEQGDSAMYLCASSLGAGYTFGSGTRLTVV.

The chain is built from TRBV28 and TRBJ1-5; 8 nucleotides align to TRBD1. CDR3 size: 16 residues. The germline CDR1 and CDR2 sequences are MDHEN and SYDVKM. The V segment lost 5 bases and the J segment 5 bases; nucleotides outside the gene matches: 11. The CDR3: CASSQPGRGQDQPQHF. The CDR3 DNA reads TGTGCCAGCAGTCAGCCTGGCAGGGGGCAGGATCAGCCCCAGCATTTT.

The genes are TRBV27 and TRBJ2-2; 10 positions match TRBD1. This CDR3 has 15 residues. V shed 6 bases and J 5 bases; nucleotides not matched to a gene: 6. The germline gives CDR1 MNHEY, CDR2 SMNVEV (reference sequence). The CDR3 nucleotides are TGTGCCAGCAGCGACAGGGGGCTCTCGACCGGGGAGCTGTTTTTT. Protein product: CASSDRGLSTGELFF.

This chain joins TRBV2 and TRBJ2-1, with 8 bases that match TRBD1. The CDR3 totals 13 residues. The trim removed 3 bases at V and 7 bases at J, leaving 2 bases unmatched. In germline, CDR1 is SNHLY, CDR2 FYNNEI. CDR3 nucleotide sequence: TGTGCCAGCAGTGAGCAGGGGGCAAATGAGCAGTTCTTC. This sequence encodes CASSEQGANEQFF.

This chain links TRBV29-1 with TRBJ2-3, with a tentative D call TRBD2 (5 bases). The V gene lost 5 bases and the J gene lost 4 bases, with 10 bases spanning the gap. The germline gives CDR1 SQVTM, CDR2 ANQGSEA. This CDR3 contains 12 residues. CDR3 residues: CSVRGKADTQYF. CDR3 bases: TGCAGCGTTCGGGGAAAAGCAGATACGCAGTATTTT.

This chain uses TRBV29-1 with TRBJ1-3; the D is unclear. In germline, CDR1 is SQVTM, CDR2 ANQGSEA. The CDR3 consists of 12 residues. The ends were cut back, 6 bases at V and 4 bases at J, with 10 bases in the middle. This CDR3 is CSVRAWGNTIYF. CDR3 in DNA: TGCAGCGTCCGTGCGTGGGGAAACACCATATATTTT.

The chain is built from TRBV6-2 or TRBV6-3 and TRBJ2-2; 8 positions agree with TRBD1. The CDR3 spans 15 residues. With V trimmed by 4 bases and J by 2 bases, 3 bases remained unmatched. Germline V lookup: CDR1 MNHEY, CDR2 SVGEGT. The chain's CDR3 is CASSSTGENTGELFF. Here the CDR3 DNA reads TGTGCCAGCAGTTCGACAGGGGAAAACACCGGGGAGCTGTTTTTT.

The V call is TRBV6-1, the J call TRBJ2-2, with TRBD2 identical over 14 bases. Germline V lookup: CDR1 MNHNS, CDR2 SASEGT. The CDR3 totals 18 residues. The V and J ends lost 4 bases and 3 bases, in that order; junction bases with no gene match: 7. In DNA, the CDR3 is TGTGCCAGCAGTGGAATGACTAGCGGGGGGGCCTACACCGGGGAGCTGTTTTTT. This codes for CASSGMTSGGAYTGELFF.

CDR3 nucleotides: TGTGCTTGGGCGGGGGAGGCTAATGAAAAACTGTTTTTT. Its protein is CAWAGEANEKLFF. The V and J genes are TRBV30 and TRBJ1-4, with D tentatively TRBD1 (5 bases). CDR1 is GTSNPN, CDR2 SVGIG, per germline (reference sequence). The CDR3 length is 13 residues.

V gene TRBV6-5 combines with J gene TRBJ2-7, with 9 bases that match TRBD2. The CDR3 runs to 16 residues. Germline CDR1 and CDR2: MNHEY and SVGAGI. Trimming removed 0 bases from V and 7 bases from J; junction bases left unmatched: 10. The CDR3 region is CASSYSMVAGAGEQYF. The CDR3 region has the DNA TGTGCCAGCAGTTACTCGATGGTAGCGGGAGCGGGAGAGCAGTACTTC.

The V and J genes are TRBV5-1 and TRBJ2-2, with 11 bases lining up with TRBD1. The CDR3 consists of 19 residues. V trimming: 5 bases; J trimming: 3 bases; junction bases outside the gene matches: 15. Germline loops: CDR1 SGHRS, CDR2 YFSETQ. CDR3 region: CASRPGQGAQKIDTGELFF. Written as DNA, the CDR3 is TGCGCCAGCAGACCCGGACAGGGGGCGCAAAAGATTGACACCGGGGAGCTGTTTTTT.

The gene calls are TRBV12-3 or TRBV12-4 and TRBJ1-1; D is unresolved. The ends were cut back, 6 bases at V and 0 bases at J, with 8 bases in the middle. The CDR3 length is 13 residues. CDR3 in amino acids: CASREGLNTEAFF. Written as DNA, the CDR3 is TGTGCCAGCAGGGAAGGGTTGAACACTGAAGCTTTCTTT.